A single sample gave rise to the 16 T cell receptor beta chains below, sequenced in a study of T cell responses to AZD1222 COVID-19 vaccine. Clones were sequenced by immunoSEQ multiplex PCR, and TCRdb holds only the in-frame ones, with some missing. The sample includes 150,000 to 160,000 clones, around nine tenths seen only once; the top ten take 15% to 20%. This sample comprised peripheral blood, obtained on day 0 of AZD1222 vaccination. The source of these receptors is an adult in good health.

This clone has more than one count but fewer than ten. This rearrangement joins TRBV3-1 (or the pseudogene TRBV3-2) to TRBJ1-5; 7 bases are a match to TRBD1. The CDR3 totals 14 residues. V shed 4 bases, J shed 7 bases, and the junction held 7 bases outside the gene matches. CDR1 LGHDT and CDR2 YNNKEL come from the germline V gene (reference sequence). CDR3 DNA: TGTGCCAGCAGCCCTCAGGGGGAAGGGCAGCCCCAGCATTTT. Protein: CASSPQGEGQPQHF.

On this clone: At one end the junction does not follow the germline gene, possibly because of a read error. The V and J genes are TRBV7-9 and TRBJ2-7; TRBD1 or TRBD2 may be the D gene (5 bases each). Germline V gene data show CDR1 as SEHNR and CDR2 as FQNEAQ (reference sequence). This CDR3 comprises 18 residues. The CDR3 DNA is TGCGCATATGACGAGCTTAGTCGGATTGGGACGCGTACCTACGAGCAGTACTTC. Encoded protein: CAYDELSRIGTRTYEQYF.

The CDR3 DNA reads TGTGCCAGCAGTTACTCAGGCGGGGAAGCTTTCTTT. Protein product: CASSYSGGEAFF. V and J are TRBV6-5 and TRBJ1-1; no clear D. Trimming took off 0 bases at V and 8 bases at J, with 7 bases between the two ends. Per germline, CDR1 MNHEY and CDR2 SVGAGI. The CDR3 sequence is 12 residues long.

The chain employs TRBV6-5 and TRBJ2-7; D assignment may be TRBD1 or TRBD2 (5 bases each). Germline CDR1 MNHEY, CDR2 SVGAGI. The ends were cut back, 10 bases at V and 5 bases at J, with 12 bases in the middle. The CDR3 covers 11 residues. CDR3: CAIGTLNEQYF. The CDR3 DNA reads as TGTGCCATAGGGACCCTGAACGAGCAGTACTTC.

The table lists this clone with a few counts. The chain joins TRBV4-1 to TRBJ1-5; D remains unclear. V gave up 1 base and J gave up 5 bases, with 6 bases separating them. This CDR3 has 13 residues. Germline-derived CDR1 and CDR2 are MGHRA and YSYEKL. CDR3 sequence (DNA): TGCGCCAGCAGCCAAGCGACCTATCAGCCCCAGCATTTT. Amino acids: CASSQATYQPQHF.

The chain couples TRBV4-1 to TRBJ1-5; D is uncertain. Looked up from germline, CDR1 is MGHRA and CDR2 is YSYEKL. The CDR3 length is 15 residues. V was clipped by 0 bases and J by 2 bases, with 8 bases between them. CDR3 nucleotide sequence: TGCGCCAGCAGCCAAGATGGAGCGGGCAATCAGCCCCAGCATTTT. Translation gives CASSQDGAGNQPQHF.

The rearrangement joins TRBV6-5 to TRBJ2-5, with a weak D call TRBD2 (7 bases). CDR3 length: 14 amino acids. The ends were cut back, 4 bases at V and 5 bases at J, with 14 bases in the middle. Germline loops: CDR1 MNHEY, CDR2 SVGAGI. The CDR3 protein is CASSLGRGGETQYF. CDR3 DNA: TGTGCCAGCAGTTTGGGCAGGGGAGGGGAGACCCAGTACTTC.

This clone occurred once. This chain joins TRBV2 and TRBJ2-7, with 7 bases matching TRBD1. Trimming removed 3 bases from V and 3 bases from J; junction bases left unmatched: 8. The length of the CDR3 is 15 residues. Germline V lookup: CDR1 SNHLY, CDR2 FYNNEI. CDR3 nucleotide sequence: TGTGCCAGCAGTGAGTCGGGGACAGTACTCTACGAGCAGTACTTC. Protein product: CASSESGTVLYEQYF. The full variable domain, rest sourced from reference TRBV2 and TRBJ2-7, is EPEVTQTPSHQVTQMGQEVILRCVPISNHLYFYWYRQILGQKVEFLVSFYNNEISEKSEIFDDQFSVERPDGSNFTLKIRSTKLEDSAMYFCASSESGTVLYEQYFGPGTRLTVT.

In nucleotides, the CDR3 is TGTGCCAGCAGCTTAGGGGGGGCGGGACTAGGTTTCTACGAGCAGTACTTC. This encodes CASSLGGAGLGFYEQYF. V gene TRBV7-8 combines with J gene TRBJ2-7, with 8 bases matching TRBD2. The CDR3 length is 17 residues. The trim removed 1 base at V and 3 bases at J, leaving 11 bases unmatched. Germline values: CDR1 SGHVS, CDR2 FQNEAQ.

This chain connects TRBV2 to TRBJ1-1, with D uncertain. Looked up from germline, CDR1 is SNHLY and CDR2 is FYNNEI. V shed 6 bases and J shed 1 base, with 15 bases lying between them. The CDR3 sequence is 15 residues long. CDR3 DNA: TGTGCCAGCAGGGATATTGGACGGGCGAACACTGAAGCTTTCTTT. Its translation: CASRDIGRANTEAFF.

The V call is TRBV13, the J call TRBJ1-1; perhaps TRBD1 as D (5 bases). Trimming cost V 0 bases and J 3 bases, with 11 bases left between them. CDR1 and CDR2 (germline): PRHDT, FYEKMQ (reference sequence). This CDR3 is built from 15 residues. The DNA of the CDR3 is TGTGCCAGCAGCTTAGGTCAGGGACGGGACACTGAAGCTTTCTTT. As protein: CASSLGQGRDTEAFF. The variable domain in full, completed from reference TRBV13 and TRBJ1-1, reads AAGVIQSPRHLIKEKRETATLKCYPIPRHDTVYWYQQGPGQDPQFLISFYEKMQSDKGSIPDRFSAQQFSDYHSELNMSSLELGDSALYFCASSLGQGRDTEAFFGQGTRLTVV.

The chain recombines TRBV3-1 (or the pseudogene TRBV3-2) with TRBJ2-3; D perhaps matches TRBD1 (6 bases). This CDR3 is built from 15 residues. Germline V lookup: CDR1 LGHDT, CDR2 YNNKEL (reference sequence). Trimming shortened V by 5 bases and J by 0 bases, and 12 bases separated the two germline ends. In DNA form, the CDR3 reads TGTGCCAGCAGCTCCCGTGGACAGAGCACAGATACGCAGTATTTT. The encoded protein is CASSSRGQSTDTQYF.

CDR3 coding DNA: TGTGCCAGCAGCCCCCAGGGCGGGGAGACCCAGTACTTC. Translation gives CASSPQGGETQYF. The rearrangement joins TRBV5-6 to TRBJ2-5; D is possibly TRBD1 or TRBD2 (5 bases each). V dropped 4 bases and J dropped 5 bases, with 12 bases sitting between them. The CDR3 is made up of 13 amino acids. In germline, CDR1 is SGHDT, CDR2 YYEEEE.

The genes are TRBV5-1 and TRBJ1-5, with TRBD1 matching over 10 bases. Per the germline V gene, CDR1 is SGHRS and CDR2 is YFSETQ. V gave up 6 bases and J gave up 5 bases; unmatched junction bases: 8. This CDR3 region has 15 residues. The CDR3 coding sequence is TGCGCCAGCACCCTCGGGACAGGGGTCGATCAGCCCCAGCATTTT. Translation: CASTLGTGVDQPQHF.

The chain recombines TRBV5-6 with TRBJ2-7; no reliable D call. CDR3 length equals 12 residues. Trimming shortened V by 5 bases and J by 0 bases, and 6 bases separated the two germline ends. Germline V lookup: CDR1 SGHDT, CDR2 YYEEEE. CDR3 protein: CASRGSSYEQYF. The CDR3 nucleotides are TGTGCCAGCAGGGGTAGCTCCTACGAGCAGTACTTC.

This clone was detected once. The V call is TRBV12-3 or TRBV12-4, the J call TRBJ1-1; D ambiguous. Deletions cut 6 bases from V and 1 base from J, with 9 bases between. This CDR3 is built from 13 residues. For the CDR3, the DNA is TGTGCCAGCAGCGCAGTCGAGAACACTGAAGCTTTCTTT. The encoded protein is CASSAVENTEAFF.